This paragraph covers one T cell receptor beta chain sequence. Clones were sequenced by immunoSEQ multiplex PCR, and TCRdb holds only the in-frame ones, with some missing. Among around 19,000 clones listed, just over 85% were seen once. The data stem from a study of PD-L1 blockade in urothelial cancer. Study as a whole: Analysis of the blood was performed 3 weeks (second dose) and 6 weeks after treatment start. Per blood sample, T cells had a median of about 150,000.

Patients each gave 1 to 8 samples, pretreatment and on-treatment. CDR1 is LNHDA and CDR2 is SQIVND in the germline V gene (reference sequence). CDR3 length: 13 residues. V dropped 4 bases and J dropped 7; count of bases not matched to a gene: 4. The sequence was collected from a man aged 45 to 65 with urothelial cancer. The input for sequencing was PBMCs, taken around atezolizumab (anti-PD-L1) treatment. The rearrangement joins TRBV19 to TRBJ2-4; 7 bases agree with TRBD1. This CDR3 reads CASSTRDSNIQYF. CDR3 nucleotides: TGTGCCAGTAGTACACGGGACAGCAACATTCAGTACTTC.